This TCR beta chain is from a study of OX40 agonist ivuxolimab in advanced cancers. Findings of the study overall: The study found among the lowest clonal expansion in partial responders at 0.1-3.0 mg/kg.

The repertoire was sequenced with immunoSEQ multiplex PCR; TCRdb's copy has only in-frame clones and lacks some. There are tens of thousands of clones in the sample; about 92% occur only once, and roughly 9.8% lies in the top ten. As to this clone: Its antigen remains unknown.

J was trimmed by 5 bases and V by 1 base; bases with no gene match: 6. There are 16 residues in the CDR3. Looked up from germline, CDR1 is LGHNA and CDR2 is YNFKEQ. The sample in question was CD4+ or CD8+ T cells sorted from blood, obtained in a trial of the OX40 agonist ivuxolimab. The gene calls are TRBV4-2 and TRBJ2-2, with 8 bases matching TRBD2. The receptor was derived from an adult with an advanced solid tumor such as melanoma, head and neck, liver or kidney cancer. The CDR3 spells CASSQVVSGKTGELFF. In DNA form, the CDR3 reads TGTGCCAGCAGCCAAGTGGTTAGCGGGAAAACCGGGGAGCTGTTTTTT.